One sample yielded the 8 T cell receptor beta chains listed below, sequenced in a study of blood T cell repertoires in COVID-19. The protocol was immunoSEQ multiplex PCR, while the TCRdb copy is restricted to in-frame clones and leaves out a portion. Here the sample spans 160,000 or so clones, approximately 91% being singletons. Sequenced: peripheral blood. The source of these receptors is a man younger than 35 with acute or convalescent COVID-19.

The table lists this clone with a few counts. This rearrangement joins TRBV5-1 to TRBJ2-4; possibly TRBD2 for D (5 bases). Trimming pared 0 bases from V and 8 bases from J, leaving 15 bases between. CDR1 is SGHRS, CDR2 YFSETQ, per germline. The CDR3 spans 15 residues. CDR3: CASSLEAAKEDIQYF. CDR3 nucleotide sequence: TGCGCCAGCAGCTTGGAAGCAGCAAAGGAGGACATTCAGTACTTC.

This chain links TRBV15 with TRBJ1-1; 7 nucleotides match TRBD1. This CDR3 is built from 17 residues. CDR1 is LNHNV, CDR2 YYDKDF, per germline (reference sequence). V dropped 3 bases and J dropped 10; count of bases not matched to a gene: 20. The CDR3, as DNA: TGTGCCACCAGCAGTTCCAGGTCGGGACAGCGAACTGATGGAGCTTTCTTT. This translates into CATSSSRSGQRTDGAFF.

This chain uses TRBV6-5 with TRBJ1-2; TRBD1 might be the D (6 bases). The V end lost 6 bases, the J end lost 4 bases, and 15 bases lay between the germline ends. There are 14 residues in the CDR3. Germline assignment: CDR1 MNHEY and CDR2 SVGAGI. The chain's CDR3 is CASRSQGNGYGYTF. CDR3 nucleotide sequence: TGTGCCAGCAGATCACAGGGAAATGGCTATGGCTACACCTTC.

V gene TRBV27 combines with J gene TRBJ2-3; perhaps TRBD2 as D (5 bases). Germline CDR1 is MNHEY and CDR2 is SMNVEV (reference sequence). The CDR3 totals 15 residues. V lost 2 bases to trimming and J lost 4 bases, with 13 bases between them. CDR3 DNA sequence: TGTGCCAGCAGTTTAGTAGGGCGGGTCGCAGATACGCAGTATTTT. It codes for CASSLVGRVADTQYF.

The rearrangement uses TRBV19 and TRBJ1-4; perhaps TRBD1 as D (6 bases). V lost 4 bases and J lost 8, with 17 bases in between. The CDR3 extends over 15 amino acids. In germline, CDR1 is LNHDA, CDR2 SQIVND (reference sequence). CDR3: CASSSFTGPREKLFF. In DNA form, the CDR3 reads TGTGCCAGTAGTAGCTTTACAGGGCCTCGGGAAAAACTGTTTTTT.

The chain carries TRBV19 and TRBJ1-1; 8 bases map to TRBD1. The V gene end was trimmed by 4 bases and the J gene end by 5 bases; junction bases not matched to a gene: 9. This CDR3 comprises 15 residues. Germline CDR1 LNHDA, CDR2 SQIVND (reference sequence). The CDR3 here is CASSTPGGARTEAFF. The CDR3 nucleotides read TGTGCCAGTAGTACCCCAGGGGGCGCGAGAACTGAAGCTTTCTTT.

The DNA for the CDR3 is TGTGCCAGTAGTTTCAGACAGGGAGGAGATACGCAGTATTTT. This gives the protein CASSFRQGGDTQYF. This chain uses TRBV19 with TRBJ2-3; tentatively, D is TRBD1 (7 bases). V was trimmed by 5 bases and J by 5 bases, leaving 14 bases between them. The CDR3 sequence is 14 residues long. Germline CDR1 and CDR2: LNHDA and SQIVND (reference sequence).

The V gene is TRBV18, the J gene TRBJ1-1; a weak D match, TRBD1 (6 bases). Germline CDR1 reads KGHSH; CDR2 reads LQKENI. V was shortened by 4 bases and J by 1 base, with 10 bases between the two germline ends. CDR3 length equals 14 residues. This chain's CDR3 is CASSQDRRNTEAFF. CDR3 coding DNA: TGTGCCAGCTCACAGGACAGACGGAACACTGAAGCTTTCTTT.